These 13 T cell receptor beta chains were all obtained from the same sample, sequenced in a study of blood T cell repertoires in COVID-19. Sequenced by immunoSEQ multiplex PCR; TCRdb stores in-frame clones only, minus some. Among roughly 60,000 clones listed, around 70% were seen once. The material sequenced was peripheral blood. The receptors come from a woman in her 70s with COVID-19, enrolled during active disease.

V is TRBV19 and J is TRBJ1-6; no clear D. The CDR3 runs 15 residues. The germline gives CDR1 LNHDA, CDR2 SQIVND (reference sequence). Trimming took off 3 bases at V and 3 bases at J, with 9 bases between the two ends. In nucleotides, the CDR3 is TGTGCCAGTAGTATGGGCCTCGGCTATAATTCACCCCTCCACTTT. Protein sequence: CASSMGLGYNSPLHF. The whole variable domain, remainder taken from reference TRBV19 and TRBJ1-6, is DGGITQSPKYLFRKEGQNVTLSCEQNLNHDAMYWYRQDPGQGLRLIYYSQIVNDFQKGDIAEGYSVSREKKESFPLTVTSAQKNPTAFYLCASSMGLGYNSPLHFGNGTRLTVT.

The chain joins TRBV4-3 to TRBJ2-1; no clear D. The CDR3 is 14 amino acids. Germline V CDR1 and CDR2: LGHNA, YSLEER. V lost 4 bases to trimming and J lost 2 bases, with 9 bases between them. The CDR3 DNA is TGCGCCAGCAGCCCCGGGTCCGCCTACAATGAGCAGTTCTTC. Its protein product is CASSPGSAYNEQFF.

The rearrangement uses TRBV6-5 and TRBJ2-5, with D tentatively TRBD1 (6 bases). The germline CDR1 and CDR2 sequences are MNHEY and SVGAGI. Between the trimmed V and J ends, which lost 5 bases and 5 bases, there was a span of 15 bases. The CDR3 extends over 14 amino acids. The CDR3 loop is CASSPTQGVETQYF. The CDR3 DNA sequence: TGTGCCAGCAGTCCCACACAGGGAGTGGAGACCCAGTACTTC.

V gene TRBV6-2 or TRBV6-3 combines with J gene TRBJ2-3; 7 bases line up with TRBD1. Germline CDR1 and CDR2: MNHEY and SVGEGT. There are 15 residues in the CDR3. Germline trimming cut 2 bases from V and 0 bases from J; bases unmatched to any gene: 2. The CDR3 DNA is TGTGCCAGCAGTTACGGGACAGAGAGCACAGATACGCAGTATTTT. It specifies CASSYGTESTDTQYF.

The chain carries TRBV19 and TRBJ1-1; D is unresolved. The CDR3 runs to 16 residues. CDR1 and CDR2 (germline): LNHDA, SQIVND (reference sequence). V was pared by 6 bases and J by 5 bases, with 22 bases between. CDR3 in amino acids: CASSIRAGLTGTEAFF. The DNA of the CDR3 is TGTGCCAGTAGCATCCGGGCGGGCCTTACGGGGACTGAAGCTTTCTTT.

The rearrangement links TRBV28 to TRBJ1-1, with 7 bases aligning to TRBD1. The V gene's germline CDR1 is MDHEN and CDR2 SYDVKM. This CDR3 has 16 residues. J lost 4 bases, V lost 3 bases, and 11 bases had no gene match. CDR3 loop: CASSFGRGVTGTEAFF. In nucleotides, the CDR3 is TGTGCCAGCAGTTTTGGCAGGGGGGTTACTGGCACTGAAGCTTTCTTT.

There are a few counts of this clone. The chain has TRBV6-2 or TRBV6-3 and TRBJ1-1, with TRBD1 matching 7 bases. The trim removed 4 bases at V and 5 bases at J, leaving 7 bases unmatched. The CDR3 contains 14 residues. Germline V gives CDR1 MNHEY, CDR2 SVGEGT. CDR3 nucleotides: TGTGCCAGCAGTTTCCAAGACAGGGTTACTGAAGCTTTCTTT. Amino acids: CASSFQDRVTEAFF.

V gene TRBV11-2 combines with J gene TRBJ1-4, with D tentatively TRBD1 (5 bases). Germline V gene data show CDR1 as SGHAT and CDR2 as FQNNGV. There are 12 residues in the CDR3. V was shortened by 8 bases and J by 8 bases, with 12 bases between the two germline ends. The CDR3 region is CASQGRREKLFF. The CDR3 nucleotides are TGTGCCAGCCAGGGTAGAAGAGAAAAACTGTTTTTT.

In nucleotides, the CDR3 is TGCAGCGTCGGGAGGCCAGGGGTAGGTACGAACACTGAAGCTTTCTTT. Translation: CSVGRPGVGTNTEAFF. The chain uses TRBV29-1 and TRBJ1-1; D is perhaps TRBD1 (6 bases). Per germline, CDR1 SQVTM and CDR2 ANQGSEA. Trimming took 6 bases from V and 1 from J, leaving 21 bases between them. The CDR3 has 16 residues.

The rearrangement uses TRBV28 and TRBJ1-2; D is unresolved. V shed 3 bases and J shed 8 bases, with 10 bases lying between them. The CDR3 is 12 amino acids. Looked up from germline, CDR1 is MDHEN and CDR2 is SYDVKM. This CDR3 reads CASSFILGGYTF. As DNA, the CDR3 is TGTGCCAGCAGTTTCATCCTGGGCGGCTACACCTTC.

The V gene is TRBV6-2 or TRBV6-3, the J gene TRBJ1-1, with D possibly TRBD1 on 5 matching bases. V lost 5 bases and J 4 bases, leaving 11 bases between the germline ends. This CDR3 contains 13 residues. The germline V gene has CDR1 MNHEY and CDR2 SVGEGT. Written as DNA, the CDR3 is TGTGCCAGCAGTCTTGCGGGGGGCACTGAAGCTTTCTTT. This encodes CASSLAGGTEAFF.

This sequence joins TRBV12-5 and TRBJ1-4; D is uncertain. CDR3 length equals 14 residues. CDR1 is LGHNT, CDR2 FRNRAP, per germline. The germline V and J ends were trimmed by 5 bases and 5 bases, with 12 bases remaining between them. The CDR3 is CASGPGLLNEKLFF. The CDR3 DNA reads TGTGCTAGTGGTCCCGGACTATTAAATGAAAAACTGTTTTTT.

The chain joins TRBV5-6 to TRBJ2-7, with 10 bases fitting TRBD2. The CDR3 runs 15 residues. Trimming took 4 bases from V and 4 from J; bases not matched to a gene: 8. Germline assignment: CDR1 SGHDT and CDR2 YYEEEE. For the CDR3, the DNA is TGTGCCAGCAGCCTAGGAGCGGGAGGGGGTTACGAGCAGTACGTC. Translated: CASSLGAGGGYEQYV.